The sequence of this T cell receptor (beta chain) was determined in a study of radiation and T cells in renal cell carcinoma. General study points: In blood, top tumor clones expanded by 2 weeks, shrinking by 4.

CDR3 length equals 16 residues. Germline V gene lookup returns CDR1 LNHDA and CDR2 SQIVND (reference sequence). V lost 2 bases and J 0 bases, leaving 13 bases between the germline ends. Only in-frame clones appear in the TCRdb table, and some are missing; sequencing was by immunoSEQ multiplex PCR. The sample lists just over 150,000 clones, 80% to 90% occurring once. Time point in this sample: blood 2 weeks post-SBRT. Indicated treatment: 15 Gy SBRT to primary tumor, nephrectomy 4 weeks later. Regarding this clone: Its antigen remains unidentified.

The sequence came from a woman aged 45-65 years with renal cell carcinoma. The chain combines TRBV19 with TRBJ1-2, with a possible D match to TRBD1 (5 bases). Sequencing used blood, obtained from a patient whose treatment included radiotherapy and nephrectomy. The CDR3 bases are TGTGCCAGTAGTATACGGGGGATTCGTGCTAACTATGGCTACACCTTC. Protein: CASSIRGIRANYGYTF. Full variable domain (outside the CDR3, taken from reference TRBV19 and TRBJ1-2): DGGITQSPKYLFRKEGQNVTLSCEQNLNHDAMYWYRQDPGQGLRLIYYSQIVNDFQKGDIAEGYSVSREKKESFPLTVTSAQKNPTAFYLCASSIRGIRANYGYTFGSGTRLTVV.